Listed below are T cell receptor beta chains from one sample, sequenced in a study of T cell responses to AZD1222 COVID-19 vaccine. Sequenced by immunoSEQ multiplex PCR; TCRdb stores in-frame clones only, minus some. This table holds under 150,000 clones, around 90% found once. This sample comprised peripheral blood, obtained 28 days after the second AZD1222 dose. These receptor sequences come from an adult who received the AZD1222 COVID-19 vaccine. The CDR3 runs from the conserved cysteine through the conserved F or W. A D gene is named only where the DNA matches it firmly. Some rows mark clone size as missing; the rest say once, few, many or name a class of expanded clone.

clone_size,v_call,cdr3_length,d_call,j_call,cdr3_nt,cdr3_aa
few,TRBV6-5,14,TRBD1,TRBJ1-1,TGTGCCAGCAGTTACCACAGGGGAAGCACTGAAGCTTTCTTT,CASSYHRGSTEAFF
.,TRBV6-5,13,.,TRBJ1-1,TGTGCCAGCAGTTACTCGAGAGGCACTGAAGCTTTCTTT,CASSYSRGTEAFF
once,TRBV19,15,.,TRBJ2-1,TGTGCCAGTAGTATGTGGGGGATGGCCTACAATGAGCAGTTCTTC,CASSMWGMAYNEQFF
.,TRBV15,13,.,TRBJ1-5,TGTGCCACCAGCACAAACCCGGAGCAGCCCCAGCATTTT,CATSTNPEQPQHF
once,TRBV18,13,.,TRBJ1-1,TGTGCCAGCTCACCGATGCCGAACACTGAAGCTTTCTTT,CASSPMPNTEAFF
.,TRBV15,16,TRBD1,TRBJ1-4,TGTGCCACCAGCAGGACCCACGGGACAGGTCGAGAAAAACTGTTTTTT,CATSRTHGTGREKLFF
.,TRBV18,15,.,TRBJ1-1,TGTGCCAGCTCACCGATTACCTTGGGGAACACTGAAGCTTTCTTT,CASSPITLGNTEAFF
.,TRBV10-3,16,.,TRBJ1-3,TGTGCCATCAGGCCCCTTTCGGGGAGGTCTGGAAACACCATATATTTT,CAIRPLSGRSGNTIYF
.,TRBV2,15,TRBD2,TRBJ2-2,TGTGCCAGCAGTGTCGGGCTAGCGGTGGCCGGGGAGCTGTTTTTT,CASSVGLAVAGELFF
once,TRBV5-1,16,TRBD1,TRBJ1-2,TGCGCCAGCAGCCCCCAACCAGGGGGCGGATCCTATGGCTACACCTTC,CASSPQPGGGSYGYTF
.,TRBV4-3,16,.,TRBJ2-7,TGCGCCAGCAGCCAAGTATATGGGCCGTCCTCCTACGAGCAGTACTTC,CASSQVYGPSSYEQYF
few,TRBV10-2,14,TRBD2,TRBJ2-1,TGCGCCAGCAGATTAGCGGGGCCCTACAATGAGCAGTTCTTC,CASRLAGPYNEQFF
.,TRBV27,15,.,TRBJ1-5,TGTGCCAGCAGTCGGGCCGGTTCGGGAGATCAGCCCCAGCATTTT,CASSRAGSGDQPQHF
.,TRBV6-5,15,.,TRBJ2-2,TGTGCCACCCAAGGTGCAGGGTTAGGGACCGGGGAGCTGTTTTTT,CATQGAGLGTGELFF
.,TRBV13,17,TRBD1,TRBJ1-1,TGTGCCAGCAGCCCCCGTGGGACAGGGGGCGCGAGGACTGAAGCTTTCTTT,CASSPRGTGGARTEAFF
once,TRBV18,12,.,TRBJ1-1,TGTGCCAGCTCACCACAGGGAACTGAAGCTTTCTTT,CASSPQGTEAFF
.,TRBV5-1,15,TRBD2,TRBJ2-7,TGCGCCAGCAGCCTTCGACTAGCGGGTTCCGACGAGCAGTACTTC,CASSLRLAGSDEQYF
.,TRBV6-2/TRBV6-3,14,TRBD1,TRBJ2-7,TGTGCCAGCAGCCAACGGGACAGGGAGTCCGTGCAGTACTTC,CASSQRDRESVQYF
.,TRBV27,15,TRBD1,TRBJ2-5,TGTGCCAGCAGTCCCGGACAGGGAAGGGAGGAGACCCAGTACTTC,CASSPGQGREETQYF
.,TRBV19,17,TRBD2,TRBJ2-5,TGTGCCAGTCAAGGAGGGGGACTAGCGGGGGAACAAGAGACCCAGTACTTC,CASQGGGLAGEQETQYF
once,TRBV29-1,13,TRBD2,TRBJ2-1,TGCAGCGGGACTAGCGACACATACAATGAGCAGTTCTTC,CSGTSDTYNEQFF
.,TRBV24-1,15,.,TRBJ2-1,TGTGCCACCAGTGATATCCTAGCACCGTACAATGAGCAGTTCTTC,CATSDILAPYNEQFF
.,TRBV11-3,14,.,TRBJ1-2,TGTGCCAGCAGCTCGAATACCATGTCGCGGGGCTACACCTTC,CASSSNTMSRGYTF
.,TRBV7-2,14,.,TRBJ2-1,TGTGCCAGCAGCTCTAGGACACCCTACAATGAGCAGTTCTTC,CASSSRTPYNEQFF
.,TRBV4-3,14,.,TRBJ1-2,TGCGCCAGCAGCCAAGAAGGGTCACCGAGCGGCTACACCTTC,CASSQEGSPSGYTF
once,TRBV5-4,15,.,TRBJ1-3,TGTGCCAGCAGCTTGGATGGGAGCTCTGGAAACACCATATATTTT,CASSLDGSSGNTIYF
once,TRBV5-6,16,TRBD2,TRBJ2-3,TGTGCCAGCAGCCCGATAGCGGGGGGGCCGGCAGATACGCAGTATTTT,CASSPIAGGPADTQYF
.,TRBV3-1/TRBV3-2,15,.,TRBJ1-2,TGTGCCAGCAGCCAAAGGGAGGTAGGGGACTATGGCTACACCTTC,CASSQREVGDYGYTF
.,TRBV7-3,14,.,TRBJ2-5,TGTGCCAGCAGCTTAACAGGGCAGGGGGAGACCCAGTACTTC,CASSLTGQGETQYF
.,TRBV29-1,12,TRBD1,TRBJ1-5,TGCAGCGTCGGGACAGAAAATCAGCCCCAGCATTTT,CSVGTENQPQHF
.,TRBV5-1,16,.,TRBJ2-3,TGCGCCAGCAGCTTGGGGCTAGCGACGCGGGGAGATACGCAGTATTTT,CASSLGLATRGDTQYF
.,TRBV5-1,14,TRBD1,TRBJ2-7,TGCGCCAGCAGCCCGACCACAGGGGCCTACGAGCAGTACTTC,CASSPTTGAYEQYF
.,TRBV7-2,15,.,TRBJ1-4,TGTGCCAGCAGCTCGCGTGGATCCGAAGGTGAAAAACTGTTTTTT,CASSSRGSEGEKLFF
.,TRBV7-9,13,.,TRBJ2-5,TGTGCCAGCAGCAGAGGGTACCAAGAGACCCAGTACTTC,CASSRGYQETQYF
once,TRBV19,15,.,TRBJ2-3,TGTGCCAGTAGTCCCCGGGAGCTGTTGTCCGATACGCAGTATTTT,CASSPRELLSDTQYF
.,TRBV2,15,TRBD1,TRBJ2-3,TGTGCCAGCAGTGAAGCGACAGGGACGCGGGATACGCAGTATTTT,CASSEATGTRDTQYF
.,TRBV4-2,14,TRBD1,TRBJ1-6,TGTGCCAGCAGCCCCCCGACAGGGGATGGACCCCTCCACTTT,CASSPPTGDGPLHF
.,TRBV19,12,.,TRBJ2-3,TGTGCCAGTAGTATACACACAGATACGCAGTATTTT,CASSIHTDTQYF
once,TRBV2,14,.,TRBJ1-5,TGTGCCAGCAGTGGTGTCGTGGGCAATCAGCCCCAGCATTTT,CASSGVVGNQPQHF
.,TRBV4-1,16,TRBD2,TRBJ2-1,TGCGCCAGCAGCCAAGTTTATCTAGCGGCAGACAATGAGCAGTTCTTC,CASSQVYLAADNEQFF
.,TRBV20-1,13,.,TRBJ2-7,TGCAGTGCTAGTCAGTGGGGTCAGAACGAGCAGTACTTC,CSASQWGQNEQYF
.,TRBV28,16,.,TRBJ1-5,TGTGCCACCGGATTAATAGTAGGGTTTGGCAATCAGCCCCAGCATTTT,CATGLIVGFGNQPQHF
.,TRBV19,14,.,TRBJ2-3,TGTGCCACCACCGTGGGGCCGAGCACAGATACGCAGTATTTT,CATTVGPSTDTQYF
.,TRBV7-2,13,.,TRBJ1-2,TGTGCCAGCAGCTTAGTACCCGGGCGAGGCTACACCTTC,CASSLVPGRGYTF
.,TRBV11-2,16,.,TRBJ2-3,TGTGCCAGCAGCTTAGTCGGAGGGTCGATGATGGATACGCAGTATTTT,CASSLVGGSMMDTQYF
.,TRBV7-2,15,.,TRBJ2-1,TGTGCCAGCACCCAGAATGGGGGGCAATACAATGAGCAGTTCTTC,CASTQNGGQYNEQFF
.,TRBV4-3,14,TRBD1,TRBJ2-2,TGCGCCAGCAGCCACCGGGACAGCACCGGGGAGCTGTTTTTT,CASSHRDSTGELFF
.,TRBV28,14,TRBD1,TRBJ1-6,TGTGCCAGCAGGCAGGGGGGCGAGCAATTGGCCCTCCACTTT,CASRQGGEQLALHF
few,TRBV27,13,.,TRBJ2-7,TGTGCCAGCAGCCAGGACAGATTCCACGAGCAGTACTTC,CASSQDRFHEQYF
.,TRBV3-1/TRBV3-2,14,TRBD1,TRBJ1-2,TGTGCCAGCAGCCAATCGGGACAGGGAAGTCGCTACACCTTC,CASSQSGQGSRYTF
.,TRBV9,17,TRBD1,TRBJ2-2,TGTGCCAGCAGCGTAGGTTTATCGGGACAGGGGCCCGGGGAGCTGTTTTTT,CASSVGLSGQGPGELFF
.,TRBV28,16,.,TRBJ2-3,TGTGCCAGCAGTTTAACGGGATCCGCCGGCACAGATACGCAGTATTTT,CASSLTGSAGTDTQYF
.,TRBV27,15,TRBD1,TRBJ2-7,TGTGCCAGCAGCCCGGGGACAGGCGTCTCCTACGAGCAGTACTTC,CASSPGTGVSYEQYF